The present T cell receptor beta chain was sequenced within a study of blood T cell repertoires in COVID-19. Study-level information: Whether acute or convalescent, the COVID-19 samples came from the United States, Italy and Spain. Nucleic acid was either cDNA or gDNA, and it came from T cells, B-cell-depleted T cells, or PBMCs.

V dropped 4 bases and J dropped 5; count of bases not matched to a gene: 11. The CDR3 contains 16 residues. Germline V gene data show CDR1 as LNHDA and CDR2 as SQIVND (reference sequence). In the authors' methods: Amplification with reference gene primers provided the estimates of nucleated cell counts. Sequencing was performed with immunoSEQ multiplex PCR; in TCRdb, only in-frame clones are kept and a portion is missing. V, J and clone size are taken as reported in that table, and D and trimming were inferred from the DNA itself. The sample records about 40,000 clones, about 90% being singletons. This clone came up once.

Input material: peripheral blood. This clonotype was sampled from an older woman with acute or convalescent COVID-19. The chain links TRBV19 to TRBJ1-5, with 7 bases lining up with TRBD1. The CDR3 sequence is CASSRQGRGWYQPQHF. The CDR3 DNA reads TGTGCCAGTAGTAGACAGGGCAGGGGGTGGTATCAGCCCCAGCATTTT.